The 7 T cell receptor beta chains in this list originate from one sample, sequenced in a study of shared clonotypes between healthy human individuals. TCRdb's copy holds only in-frame clones and misses some; the assay was immunoSEQ multiplex PCR. Of 2 million to 2.5 million clones detected, roughly 93% appear once; the ten largest clones hold about 0.34%. Sequenced input: naive CD4+ T cells from PBMCs. Documented subset: CD45RA+ positively selected. The receptors were gathered from a man younger than 35 in good health. Some clones in this sample may be carry-over from other donors' samples.

CDR3 in amino acids: CASTRWAGSLANYGYTF. The CDR3 DNA is TGTGCCAGTACTCGTTGGGCGGGATCCCTAGCTAACTATGGCTACACCTTC. The rearrangement uses TRBV19 and TRBJ1-2, with D uncertain. The CDR3 has 17 residues. Trimming left V 7 bases short and J 0 bases short, with 21 bases between. CDR1 is LNHDA and CDR2 is SQIVND in the germline V gene (reference sequence).

The chain links TRBV4-1 to TRBJ1-1; unclear D gene. The CDR3 length is 15 residues. V was cut by 1 base and J by 4 bases, with 13 bases left in between. In germline, CDR1 is MGHRA, CDR2 YSYEKL. The CDR3 here is CASSQGVRTGTEAFF. The CDR3 DNA follows: TGCGCCAGCAGCCAAGGGGTCAGGACGGGCACTGAAGCTTTCTTT.

This chain uses TRBV7-9 with TRBJ1-4; weak D call: TRBD1 (6 bases). Germline CDR1 reads SEHNR; CDR2 reads FQNEAQ (reference sequence). The CDR3 has 15 residues. Trimming shortened V by 3 bases and J by 7 bases, and 15 bases separated the two germline ends. The CDR3 region has the DNA TGTGCCAGCAGCTTCGGACAGTCCGTGGGTGAAAAACTGTTTTTT. Its translation is CASSFGQSVGEKLFF.

This rearrangement joins TRBV5-7 to TRBJ1-1; D ambiguous. TRBV5-7 is reported as an ORF; its role is uncertain. V was clipped by 0 bases and J by 11 bases, with 11 bases between them. There are 12 residues in the CDR3. The CDR3 loop is CASSLVQKKAFF. In DNA, the CDR3 is TGTGCCAGCAGCTTGGTGCAGAAGAAGGCTTTCTTT.

The rearrangement uses TRBV6-6 and TRBJ2-7; TRBD1 or TRBD2 may be the D gene (5 bases each). The V gene's germline CDR1 is MNHNY and CDR2 SVGAGI (reference sequence). CDR3 length: 13 amino acids. V was shortened by 6 bases and J by 3 bases, with 12 bases between the two germline ends. CDR3 nucleotide sequence: TGTGCCAGCAGCCGGGACCCGCTCTACGAGCAGTACTTC. This translates into CASSRDPLYEQYF.

The V and J genes are TRBV5-1 and TRBJ2-1; 10 bases match TRBD1. Germline assignment: CDR1 SGHRS and CDR2 YFSETQ. After removal of 4 bases from V and 6 bases from J, the junction contained 7 bases not matched to a gene. This CDR3 contains 15 residues. CDR3 sequence (DNA): TGCGCCAGCAGCGTTACCGGGACAGGGGTCAATGAGCAGTTCTTC. Protein product: CASSVTGTGVNEQFF. The complete variable domain, with remaining parts taken from reference TRBV5-1 and TRBJ2-1, reads KAGVTQTPRYLIKTRGQQVTLSCSPISGHRSVSWYQQTPGQGLQFLFEYFSETQRNKGNFPGRFSGRQFSNSRSEMNVSTLELGDSALYLCASSVTGTGVNEQFFGPGTRLTVL.

The V call is TRBV9, the J call TRBJ2-7; perhaps TRBD1 as D (7 bases). The V gene lost 3 bases and the J gene lost 3 bases, with 16 bases spanning the gap. This CDR3 spans 15 amino acids. Germline V lookup: CDR1 SGDLS, CDR2 YYNGEE. The CDR3 region is CASSAGGQRSYEQYF. CDR3 nucleotide sequence: TGTGCCAGCAGCGCCGGGGGACAGAGGAGCTACGAGCAGTACTTC.